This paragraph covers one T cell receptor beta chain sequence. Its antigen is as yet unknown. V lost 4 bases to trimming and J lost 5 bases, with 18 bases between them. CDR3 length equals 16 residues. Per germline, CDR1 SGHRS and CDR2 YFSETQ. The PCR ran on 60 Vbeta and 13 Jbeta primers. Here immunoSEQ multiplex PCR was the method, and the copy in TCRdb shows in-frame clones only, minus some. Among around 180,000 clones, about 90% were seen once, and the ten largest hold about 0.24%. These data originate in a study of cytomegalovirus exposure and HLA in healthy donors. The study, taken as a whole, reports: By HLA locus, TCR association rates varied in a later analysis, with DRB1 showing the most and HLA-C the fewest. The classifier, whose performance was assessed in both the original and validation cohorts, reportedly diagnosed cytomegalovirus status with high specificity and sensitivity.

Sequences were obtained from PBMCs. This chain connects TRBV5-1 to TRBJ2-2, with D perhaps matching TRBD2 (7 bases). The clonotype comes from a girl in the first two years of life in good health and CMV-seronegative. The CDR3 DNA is TGCGCCAGCAGCCCCAGTGCGGGGGCCCAAACCGGGGAGCTGTTTTTT. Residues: CASSPSAGAQTGELFF.